The 21 T cell receptor beta chains in this list originate from one sample, sequenced in a study of B cell selection in AIRE deficiency. Profiling relied on immunoSEQ multiplex PCR, and the TCRdb table lists in-frame clones only, not all of them. The table shows roughly 25,000 clones, with about 95% occurring only once. The sorted conventional CD4 T cells were gated as CD4+CD127+. Sample: CD4+CD127+ conventional T cells sorted from PBMCs. These receptors all stem from a human donor in good health.

This rearrangement joins TRBV5-8 to TRBJ1-2; D unresolved. CDR1 and CDR2 (germline): SGHTS, YDEGEE. Deletions cut 1 base from V and 3 bases from J, with 22 bases between. The CDR3 runs to 18 residues. For the CDR3, the DNA is TGTGCCAGCAGCTTGCCCCCAAAGGAACGGGGAGGCGACTATGGCTACACCTTC. This gives the protein CASSLPPKERGGDYGYTF.

This clone occurred once. V and J are TRBV5-1 and TRBJ1-2; D perhaps matches TRBD1 (6 bases). Germline values: CDR1 SGHRS, CDR2 YFSETQ. V was trimmed by 3 bases and J by 3 bases, leaving 12 bases between them. This CDR3 contains 14 residues. The CDR3 loop reads CASSSSGGHYGYTF. The CDR3, as DNA: TGCGCCAGCAGCTCCTCGGGGGGCCACTATGGCTACACCTTC. The entire variable domain, with the rest obtained from reference TRBV5-1 and TRBJ1-2, is as follows: KAGVTQTPRYLIKTRGQQVTLSCSPISGHRSVSWYQQTPGQGLQFLFEYFSETQRNKGNFPGRFSGRQFSNSRSEMNVSTLELGDSALYLCASSSSGGHYGYTFGSGTRLTVV.

This chain uses TRBV7-2 with TRBJ1-3; D gene unclear. Between the trimmed V and J ends, which lost 5 bases and 1 base, there was a span of 9 bases. The length of the CDR3 is 14 residues. CDR1 is SGHTA, CDR2 FQGNSA, per germline. The CDR3 here is CASSQDWSGNTIYF. CDR3 in DNA: TGTGCCAGCAGCCAAGACTGGTCTGGAAACACCATATATTTT. Variable domain in full (rest from reference TRBV7-2 and TRBJ1-3): GAGVSQSPSNKVTEKGKDVELRCDPISGHTALYWYRQSLGQGLEFLIYFQGNSAPDKSGLPSDRFSAERTGGSVSTLTIQRTQQEDSAVYLCASSQDWSGNTIYFGEGSWLTVV.

This CDR3 is CASSQDPVTSLMQTQYF. The CDR3 region has the DNA TGTGCCAGCAGCCAAGATCCGGTGACTAGCCTCATGCAGACCCAGTACTTC. This rearrangement joins TRBV4-2 to TRBJ2-5, with 7 bases lining up with TRBD2. CDR1 and CDR2 from the germline V gene are LGHNA and YNFKEQ. CDR3 length: 17 amino acids. V was pared by 0 bases and J by 6 bases, with 13 bases of the junction left unmatched.

The chain is built from TRBV19 and TRBJ2-3; 7 nucleotides align to TRBD2. This CDR3 is 16 amino acids long. The V segment lost 5 bases and the J segment 1 base; nucleotides outside the gene matches: 9. CDR1 is LNHDA, CDR2 SQIVND, per germline (reference sequence). CDR3 in amino acids: CASSSRLAVRTDTQYF. Written as DNA, the CDR3 is TGTGCCAGTAGTTCCCGACTAGCAGTTCGCACAGATACGCAGTATTTT.

J is TRBJ1-1 and V is TRBV19; no firm D call. Germline CDR1 is LNHDA and CDR2 is SQIVND (reference sequence). V was pared by 4 bases and J by 0 bases, with 9 bases between. The CDR3 sequence is 14 residues long. The CDR3 DNA sequence: TGTGCCAGTAGTACGGAGGGCATGAACACTGAAGCTTTCTTT. It specifies CASSTEGMNTEAFF.

J is TRBJ1-6 and V is TRBV6-5; 9 nucleotides agree with TRBD1. Germline trimming cut 5 bases from V and 8 bases from J; bases unmatched to any gene: 4. Germline V gene data show CDR1 as MNHEY and CDR2 as SVGAGI. CDR3 size: 14 residues. The CDR3 sequence is CASSAGTGYSPLHF. The CDR3 DNA reads TGTGCCAGCAGTGCCGGGACAGGGTATTCACCCCTCCACTTT.

This clone was seen just once. The chain has TRBV6-5 and TRBJ1-6; possibly TRBD1 for D (5 bases). Trimming stripped 0 bases from V and 9 bases from J, with 12 bases between. Germline V gene data show CDR1 as MNHEY and CDR2 as SVGAGI. The CDR3 consists of 15 residues. The CDR3 protein is CASSYSVRGGSPLHF. DNA for the CDR3: TGTGCCAGCAGTTACTCGGTCCGGGGGGGTTCACCCCTCCACTTT.

In its sample, this clone was seen once. The chain joins TRBV10-3 to TRBJ2-7, with TRBD1 matching 9 bases. The CDR3 contains 14 residues. Trimming removed 5 bases from V and 5 bases from J; junction bases left unmatched: 7. The germline V gene encodes CDR1 ENHRY and CDR2 SYGVKD. The CDR3, as DNA: TGTGCCATCAGTAAGACAGGGGGTGAGGACGAGCAGTACTTC. Translated, it gives CAISKTGGEDEQYF.

V gene TRBV4-2 combines with J gene TRBJ2-1; 9 nucleotides match TRBD2. Germline assignment: CDR1 LGHNA and CDR2 YNFKEQ. CDR3 length: 15 residues. After removal of 5 bases from V and 6 bases from J, the junction contained 8 bases not matched to a gene. DNA of the CDR3: TGTGCCAGCAGCTTGGATGCGGGAGGGACCAATGAGCAGTTCTTC. Protein product: CASSLDAGGTNEQFF.

This rearrangement joins TRBV10-1 to TRBJ2-2; D remains ambiguous. Germline lookup yields CDR1 WNHNN and CDR2 SYGVQD (reference sequence). V was trimmed by 8 bases and J by 3 bases, leaving 13 bases between them. The CDR3 loop spans 14 amino acids. The CDR3 DNA follows: TGCGCCAGCGGTCCATTCCCTTACACCGGGGAGCTGTTTTTT. As protein: CASGPFPYTGELFF.

J is TRBJ2-7 and V is TRBV2, with TRBD2 matching 8 bases. The germline gives CDR1 SNHLY, CDR2 FYNNEI. Germline trimming cut 6 bases from V and 6 bases from J; bases unmatched to any gene: 7. The CDR3 extends over 13 amino acids. CDR3 loop: CASRDGTRSEQYF. The CDR3 nucleotides are TGTGCCAGCAGAGACGGGACTAGATCCGAGCAGTACTTC.

The chain combines TRBV27 with TRBJ2-3; 8 bases fit TRBD2. This CDR3 is 16 amino acids long. Per the germline V gene, CDR1 is MNHEY and CDR2 is SMNVEV (reference sequence). Unmatched junction bases numbered 9, after V lost 4 bases and J lost 3 bases. CDR3 DNA: TGTGCCAGCAGTTCCCCATGGAGCGGGGGTACAGATACGCAGTATTTT. Protein product: CASSSPWSGGTDTQYF.

The CDR3 sequence is CASSDRDRGLDGYTF. CDR3 sequence (DNA): TGTGCCAGCAGCGACCGGGACAGGGGGCTGGATGGCTACACCTTC. The chain joins TRBV13 to TRBJ1-2; 12 nucleotides agree with TRBD1. This CDR3 has 15 amino acids. The trim removed 5 bases at V and 6 bases at J, leaving 7 bases unmatched. Germline V gene data show CDR1 as PRHDT and CDR2 as FYEKMQ (reference sequence).

The CDR3 loop is CAWSRLAVGGEQYF. The DNA of the CDR3 is TGTGCCTGGAGTAGGTTAGCGGTGGGGGGAGAGCAGTACTTC. The rearrangement joins TRBV30 to TRBJ2-7; maybe TRBD2 (6 bases). Germline V gives CDR1 GTSNPN, CDR2 SVGIG (reference sequence). Trimming took off 2 bases at V and 7 bases at J, with 18 bases between the two ends. This CDR3 contains 14 residues.

This chain uses TRBV10-3 with TRBJ2-3, with D possibly being TRBD2 (5 bases). The CDR3 totals 13 residues. Germline lookup yields CDR1 ENHRY and CDR2 SYGVKD. Trimming left V 8 bases short and J 3 bases short, with 12 bases between. CDR3 DNA: TGTGCCATCGGTATGGACTTTACAGATACGCAGTATTTT. It yields the protein CAIGMDFTDTQYF.

The rearrangement links TRBV7-3 to TRBJ2-3; 7 bases agree with TRBD1. Germline CDR1 and CDR2: SGHTA and FQGTGA. Trimming removed 0 bases from V and 0 bases from J; junction bases left unmatched: 3. This CDR3 has 16 amino acids. This CDR3 reads CASSLTRDSSTDTQYF. The CDR3 DNA reads TGTGCCAGCAGCTTAACCCGGGACAGTAGCACAGATACGCAGTATTTT.

This chain connects TRBV18 to TRBJ2-7, with D maybe TRBD1 (5 bases). The germline gives CDR1 KGHSH, CDR2 LQKENI. CDR3 length: 15 amino acids. The ends were cut back, 6 bases at V and 5 bases at J, with 20 bases in the middle. The CDR3 sequence is CASSLVGAGQDEQYF. The CDR3, as DNA: TGTGCCAGCTCCCTTGTTGGTGCAGGGCAGGACGAGCAGTACTTC. The full variable domain, with the rest looked up from reference TRBV18 and TRBJ2-7, is NAGVMQNPRHLVRRRGQEARLRCSPMKGHSHVYWYRQLPEEGLKFMVYLQKENIIDESGMPKERFSAEFPKEGPSILRIQQVVRGDSAAYFCASSLVGAGQDEQYFGPGTRLTVT.

The rearrangement links TRBV6-1 to TRBJ1-3; D is unclear. V lost 8 bases and J lost 1, with 3 bases in between. Germline V gene lookup returns CDR1 MNHNS and CDR2 SASEGT. The CDR3 consists of 11 residues. CDR3 loop: CASGSGNTIYF. The CDR3 DNA reads as TGTGCCAGCGGGTCTGGAAACACCATATATTTT.

This sequence joins TRBV6-5 and TRBJ2-7; perhaps TRBD2 as D (5 bases). This CDR3 comprises 14 residues. V dropped 0 bases and J dropped 2 bases, with 8 bases sitting between them. Germline V CDR1 and CDR2: MNHEY, SVGAGI. Here the CDR3 DNA reads TGTGCCAGCAGTTACTCAGCGAGGGCCTACGAGCAGTACTTC. Translation gives CASSYSARAYEQYF.

This clone was counted between two and nine times. This chain uses TRBV27 with TRBJ1-2, with D hard to call. The germline V gene has CDR1 MNHEY and CDR2 SMNVEV (reference sequence). V was pared by 5 bases and J by 4 bases, with 14 bases between. This CDR3 contains 14 residues. CDR3 nucleotides: TGTGCCAGCAGTGCCCGACCTGGGGTCTATGGCTACACCTTC. This encodes CASSARPGVYGYTF.